The T cell receptor beta chain described here comes from a study of blood T cells in healthy people across ages. Study results and limitations: The recorded TCR beta diversity per million T cells decreased in a roughly linear manner with age.

Per germline, CDR1 KGHDR and CDR2 SFDVKD. This CDR3 has 15 residues. Between the trimmed V and J ends, which lost 10 bases and 1 base, there was a span of 19 bases. Donors were healthy Caucasian individuals from Russia aged about 6 to 90. Comment on this clonotype: The antigen is not known.

A sample-barcoded 5' primer and a J-beta primer mix were used in a second PCR of roughly 6 to 11 cycles. Every cDNA molecule bore a tag from a template-switch adaptor containing 12 random nucleotides. TCRdb itself ran the 5' RACE reads through MiXCR, one entry per CDR3 protein. This table has about 780,000 distinct CDR3 sequences, about 45% appearing once. Sequencing input: blood. The chain has TRBV24-1 and TRBJ2-7; D may be TRBD2 (6 bases). This clonotype was sampled from a man at least 80 years old in good health. This CDR3 reads CATYLISGASYEQYF. In nucleotides, the CDR3 is TGTGCCACATACCTCATCTCGGGAGCATCCTACGAGCAGTACTTC.